This T cell receptor (beta chain) was sequenced in a study of T cell responses to AZD1222 COVID-19 vaccine. Method: immunoSEQ multiplex PCR; TCRdb's copy keeps in-frame clones and lacks some. The sample includes about 130,000 clones, approximately 85% of them seen just once. The study, taken as a whole, reports: Close to half of spike-specific TCRs reportedly recognize unmutated variant regions. Every sample of the repertoires postdated the peak T cell response. Seropositive AZD1222 recipients at baseline numbered only five or six.

Trimming left V 6 bases short and J 5 bases short, with 10 bases between. The length of the CDR3 is 12 residues. Germline assignment: CDR1 MNHEY and CDR2 SVGAGI. On this clone: Its antigen remains unidentified.

The chain carries TRBV6-5 and TRBJ2-5; D is undetermined. Sample: peripheral blood, taken on day 0 of AZD1222 vaccination. This clonotype originated in an adult in good health. Written as DNA, the CDR3 is TGTGCCAGCAGGAGAACTCGGGAGACCCAGTACTTC. Protein sequence: CASRRTRETQYF.